This TCR beta chain was identified in a study of Ad26.COV2.S vaccination and SARS-CoV-2 variants. Across the study: Participants got Ad26.COV2.S intramuscularly, once or twice 56 days apart.

The sample holds one count of this clone. Its target is not known. Points from the study as a whole: Total responses of T cells may have been underestimated by the analyses of TCR breadth and depth.

Assay: immunoSEQ multiplex PCR; the TCRdb copy retains only in-frame clones and omits some. The data hold 410,000 or so clones, with around 93% observed a single time. In germline, CDR1 is ENHRY, CDR2 SYGVKD. This CDR3 has 15 amino acids. J lost 2 bases, V lost 6 bases, and 7 bases had no gene match. Treatment indicated: 19 received Ad26.COV2.S at low or high dose, single or two shots; several received placebo; per-sample allocation not given. Samples analyzed were those drawn on day 63 after the first vaccine or placebo injection. The specimen comprised peripheral blood, sampled in a trial of Ad26.COV2.S vaccine versus placebo. This clonotype was obtained from a person aged 18-65 years who received the Ad26.COV2.S COVID-19 vaccine or a placebo. The genes are TRBV10-3 and TRBJ2-3; TRBD2 agrees at 8 bases. CDR3 in amino acids: CAISGVAGNTDTQYF. CDR3 in DNA: TGTGCCATCAGCGGGGTAGCGGGGAACACAGATACGCAGTATTTT.